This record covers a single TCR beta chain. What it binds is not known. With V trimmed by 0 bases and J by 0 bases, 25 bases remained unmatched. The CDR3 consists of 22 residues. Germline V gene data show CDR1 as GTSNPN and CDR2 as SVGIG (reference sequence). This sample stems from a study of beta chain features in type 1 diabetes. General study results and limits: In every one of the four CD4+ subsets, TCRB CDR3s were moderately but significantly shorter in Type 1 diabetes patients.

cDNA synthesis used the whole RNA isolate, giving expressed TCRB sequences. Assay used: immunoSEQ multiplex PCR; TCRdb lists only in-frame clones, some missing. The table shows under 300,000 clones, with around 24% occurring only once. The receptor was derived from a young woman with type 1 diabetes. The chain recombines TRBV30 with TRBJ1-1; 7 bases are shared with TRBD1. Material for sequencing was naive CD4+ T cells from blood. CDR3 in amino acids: CAWSVRGGGFAIIEELNTEAFF. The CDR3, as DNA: TGTGCCTGGAGTGTAAGAGGGGGCGGCTTTGCAATCATTGAAGAATTGAACACTGAAGCTTTCTTT.